This is a list of T cell receptor beta chains from one sample in a study of blood T cells in healthy people across ages. TCRdb recomputed calls from the 5' RACE reads with MiXCR, one row per CDR3 protein. The sample contains 800,000 or so distinct CDR3 sequences, roughly 25% of which appear only once. These same records also appear under a second study, on T cells of mothers and their children.

The material sequenced was blood. The receptor set was obtained from a boy between 10 and 17 years old in good health. The CDR3 runs from the conserved cysteine through the conserved F or W. D genes are given only for firm matches. Only part of the rows carry a size: once, few, many, or a class if the clone is expanded.

size	V	D	J	DNA	CDR3
NA	TRBV6-1	NA	TRBJ1-4	TGTGCCAGCACCCTAAGGAGCAGTCAGTTCGAAAAACTGTTTTTT	CASTLRSSQFEKLFF
few	TRBV6-5	NA	TRBJ2-7	TGTGCCAGTTTCGGGGCAGGGTCTCGCGAGCAGTACTTC	CASFGAGSREQYF
NA	TRBV28	NA	TRBJ1-6	TGTGCCAGCAGTTTCTCCTGGAGGGGGAAGAATTCACCCCTCCACTTT	CASSFSWRGKNSPLHF
NA	TRBV5-5	NA	TRBJ1-4	TGTGCCAGCAGCACTGGACAGCCTCGGGGAGAAAAACTGTTTTTT	CASSTGQPRGEKLFF
NA	TRBV29-1	NA	TRBJ2-7	TGCAGCGTTGTTTTGGGCCAGGGGTCCCTCTACGAGCAGTACTTC	CSVVLGQGSLYEQYF
NA	TRBV29-1	TRBD2	TRBJ2-1	TGCAGCGTTGTTAGCGGGAGCTCCTACAATGAGCAGTTCTTC	CSVVSGSSYNEQFF
NA	TRBV5-1	NA	TRBJ2-1	TGCGCCAGCAGCTCCCCGGAGGGGACAGCTGAGCAGTTCTTC	CASSSPEGTAEQFF
NA	TRBV7-9	TRBD1	TRBJ2-2	TGTGCCAGCAGCCCCGGGACAGGGTACACCGGGGAGCTGTTTTTT	CASSPGTGYTGELFF
NA	TRBV28	NA	TRBJ2-7	TGTGCCAGCAACACCCGACAGTTACGCTCCTACGAGCAGTACTTC	CASNTRQLRSYEQYF
once	TRBV9	TRBD2	TRBJ2-3	TGTGCCAGCAGCTCTGCTATAGCGGGAGAGGGCACAGATACGCAGTATTTT	CASSSAIAGEGTDTQYF
NA	TRBV2	NA	TRBJ2-1	TGTGCCAGCAGTGACTACTCCGGGGGTTACAATGAGCAGTTCTTC	CASSDYSGGYNEQFF
few	TRBV5-5	NA	TRBJ1-4	TGTGCCAGCAGCTTGGTCAGGGGACGGAATGAAAAACTGTTTTTT	CASSLVRGRNEKLFF
NA	TRBV15	NA	TRBJ2-3	TGTGCCACCAGCGGAGATATCCCAACGGCCGATACGCAGTATTTT	CATSGDIPTADTQYF
NA	TRBV5-1	TRBD1	TRBJ2-4	TGCGCCAGCAGCTTGGGGACAGGGAGAGCCATTCAGTACTTC	CASSLGTGRAIQYF
NA	TRBV28	NA	TRBJ1-1	TGTGGTATTATCGGGGTTGACACTGAAGCTTTCTTT	CGIIGVDTEAFF
NA	TRBV5-1	NA	TRBJ1-6	TGCGCCAGCTCTACTACCCAAGGAGGGAGGCCCCTCCACTTT	CASSTTQGGRPLHF
NA	TRBV9	NA	TRBJ1-1	TGTGCCAGCAGCATCGGGACGTATGGGGCTGAAGCTTTCTTT	CASSIGTYGAEAFF
NA	TRBV10-3	NA	TRBJ2-5	TGTGCCATCAGCCTAGGACATAGCCAAGAGACCCAGTACTTC	CAISLGHSQETQYF
NA	TRBV29-1	TRBD1	TRBJ2-7	TGCAGCGCTGTCACGCAGGGGGCGACCGAGCAGTACTTC	CSAVTQGATEQYF
NA	TRBV28	NA	TRBJ2-3	TGTGCCAGCACCCGACCCGGCGTGGCTACGCAGTATTTT	CASTRPGVATQYF
NA	TRBV28	TRBD1	TRBJ2-2	TGTGCCAGCAGTCAGCACAGGGGAACCGGGGAGCTGTTTTTT	CASSQHRGTGELFF
NA	TRBV15	NA	TRBJ2-2	TGTGCCACCAGCATCCACGGGAGCACCGGGGAGCTGTTTTTT	CATSIHGSTGELFF
few	TRBV12-3/TRBV12-4	TRBD1	TRBJ2-7	TGTGCCAGCAGTTCCTCAGGGGGCTTCTACGAGCAGTACTTC	CASSSSGGFYEQYF
few	TRBV21-1	NA	TRBJ2-7	TGTGCCCTCGTCCGACGAGGGGTTTACGAGCAGTACTTC	CALVRRGVYEQYF
NA	TRBV20-1	NA	TRBJ1-2	TGCAGTGCTAGATTGGGGGGGATCGACTATGGCTACACCTTC	CSARLGGIDYGYTF